These 24 T cell receptor beta chains share one sample of origin, sequenced in a study of tumor-infiltrating lymphocytes in primary liver carcinoma. Starting from around 500 ng of total RNA, TCR beta cDNA was produced with a primer in the constant region. Library construction for TCR beta comprised three nested multiplex PCR rounds performed with slightly modified ARM-PCR. Two initial PCR rounds of around 10 cycles each paired TRBV1-TRBV30 forward primers with a C-beta reverse primer. TCRdb itself ran the multiplex PCR reads through MiXCR, one entry per CDR3 protein. The sample gives 44,000 or so distinct CDR3 sequences, just over 70% of which show up once; roughly 27% is in the top ten. DNA and RNA were both co-extracted from approximately 22-30 mg of bulk tissue that had not been sorted. The specimen sequenced was liver tumor tissue from sampling region 5. Described subset: tumor region T5, tumor centre. The receptor source for this set is a middle-aged man with primary liver carcinoma and hepatitis B virus infection.

Ten or more counts support this clonotype. The chain joins TRBV5-6 to TRBJ2-7, with 8 bases lining up with TRBD2. CDR3 size: 15 residues. Germline CDR1 reads SGHDT; CDR2 reads YYEEEE. V lost 2 bases to trimming and J lost 9 bases; unmatched junction nucleotides: 13. The CDR3 loop is CASSFGEREYSRQYF. CDR3 nucleotides: TGTGCCAGCAGCTTCGGGGAGCGGGAGTATTCTAGGCAGTACTTC.

Comments on this clonotype: Compared with germline, one end of the junction differs, possibly owing to a read error. The chain joins TRBV6-5 to TRBJ2-3; the match to TRBD1 covers 8 bases. CDR3 length equals 15 residues. Germline values: CDR1 MNHEY, CDR2 SVGAGI. In DNA, the CDR3 is TGTGACAGCAGTTACCGGGACAGGTCCACAGATATGCAGTATTTT. This gives the protein CDSSYRDRSTDMQYF.

The rearrangement uses TRBV5-6 and TRBJ2-5, with D possibly TRBD1 on 5 matching bases. Germline values: CDR1 SGHDT, CDR2 YYEEEE. The CDR3 has 15 amino acids. Trimming removed 7 bases at V and 7 bases at J, with 23 bases between. The CDR3 region has the DNA TGTGCCAGCCACCTAGGACAAGGCCGATTGGGGACCCAGTACTTC. It specifies CASHLGQGRLGTQYF. The full variable domain, completed using reference TRBV5-6 and TRBJ2-5, is DAGVTQSPTHLIKTRGQQVTLRCSPKSGHDTVSWYQQALGQGPQFIFQYYEEEERQRGNFPDRFSGHQFPNYSSELNVNALLLGDSALYLCASHLGQGRLGTQYFGPGTRLLVL.

On this clonotype itself: This may be a read error: a much more frequent sequence differs by one nucleotide. This CDR3 reads CASSYWFNSGLFNEQFF. CDR3 coding DNA: TGTGCCAGCAGCTACTGGTTCAACAGCGGACTATTCAATGAGCAGTTCTTC. The chain joins TRBV5-6 to TRBJ2-1; a weak D match, TRBD2 (6 bases). V lost 3 bases and J lost 6, with 22 bases in between. The CDR3 contains 17 residues. Germline CDR1 SGHDT, CDR2 YYEEEE.

As to this clonotype: Because it lacks the conserved phenylalanine or tryptophan at the end, this CDR3 is likely a read error. The chain combines TRBV11-2 with TRBJ2-1, with D possibly TRBD1 on 5 matching bases. The J call may be incorrect, as the DNA end agrees better with TRBJ2-7. CDR3 size: 16 residues. Germline V gene sequence: CDR1 SGHAT, CDR2 FQNNGV. The CDR3 loop reads CASSLDIGQAMGEQYL. The CDR3 DNA follows: TGTGCCAGCAGCTTGGATATCGGACAAGCCATGGGTGAGCAGTACTTA.

About this clonotype itself: The CDR3 ends on some other residue instead of the conserved phenylalanine or tryptophan, so this is likely a read error. This chain connects TRBV4-2 to TRBJ2-7; 13 bases align to TRBD2. CDR1 is LGHNA and CDR2 is YNFKEQ in the germline V gene. CDR3 length equals 17 residues. V lost 10 bases to trimming and J lost 1 base; unmatched junction nucleotides: 13. DNA of the CDR3: TGTGCCACTACTGGACTAGCGGGAGTTTACAAATCCTACGAGCAGTACTTG. As protein: CATTGLAGVYKSYEQYL.

This clonotype was counted ten times or more. The V call is TRBV28, the J call TRBJ2-1; D gene unclear. The CDR3 runs to 13 residues. Deletions cut 5 bases from V and 3 bases from J, with 8 bases between. Germline-derived CDR1 and CDR2 are MDHEN and SYDVKM. The chain's CDR3 is CASSAINYNEQFF. The CDR3 DNA follows: TGTGCCAGCAGTGCGATCAACTACAATGAGCAGTTCTTC.

On this clonotype itself: Sequence at one end of the junction differs from germline and may be a read error. V is TRBV6-1 and J is TRBJ2-7; 7 nucleotides line up with TRBD2. The CDR3 covers 14 residues. Germline CDR1 is MNHNS and CDR2 is SASEGT. The CDR3: CASDSGMLSYEQYF. CDR3 in DNA: TGTGCCAGCGACAGCGGGATGTTATCCTACGAGCAATACTTC.

About this clonotype: One junction end disagrees with the germline gene, perhaps due to a read error. The DNA for the CDR3 is TGCGCCAGCAGCCGGGGACAGATGAACACTGAGGCTTTCTTT. The encoded protein is CASSRGQMNTEAFF. The chain combines TRBV5-1 with TRBJ1-1; 7 bases line up with TRBD1. The CDR3 totals 14 residues. Germline V gene data show CDR1 as SGHRS and CDR2 as YFSETQ.

This clonotype is judged medium-sized. The genes are TRBV11-2 and TRBJ2-1; 7 bases line up with TRBD1. Germline CDR1 SGHAT, CDR2 FQNNGV. J was trimmed by 2 bases and V by 1 base; bases with no gene match: 2. The CDR3 is made up of 15 amino acids. CDR3: CASSLVTGAYNEQFF. DNA for the CDR3: TGTGCCAGCAGCTTAGTTACAGGGGCCTACAATGAGCAGTTCTTC.

This clonotype was picked up a small number of times. The chain employs TRBV20-1 and TRBJ1-6; 9 bases fit TRBD1. This CDR3 is built from 17 residues. J gave up 1 base and V 6 bases, and 10 bases lay outside the gene matches. CDR1 and CDR2 (germline): DFQATT, SNEGSKA (reference sequence). The CDR3 spells CSALRQGGLSYNSPLHF. DNA for the CDR3: TGCAGTGCCCTCCGACAGGGGGGTCTGTCCTATAATTCACCCCTCCACTTT.

To note about this clonotype: The junction departs from the called germline gene at one end, perhaps through a read error. J is TRBJ2-7 and V is TRBV4-2; D perhaps matches TRBD2 (6 bases). The CDR3 spans 15 residues. In germline, CDR1 is LGHNA, CDR2 YNFKEQ. The CDR3 DNA reads TGTACCAGCAGCCGAGATCTCGGGAGTACCTACGAGCAGTACTTC. Its translation is CTSSRDLGSTYEQYF.

The gene calls are TRBV6-1 and TRBJ1-5; TRBD1 is a possible D gene (5 bases). The germline CDR1 and CDR2 sequences are MNHNS and SASEGT. The ends were cut back, 8 bases at V and 6 bases at J, with 20 bases in the middle. This CDR3 has 15 residues. The DNA for the CDR3 is TGTGCCAGCTTGACAGCCCGGACAAGGGGTCAGCCCCAGCATTTT. This gives the protein CASLTARTRGQPQHF.

This chain's CDR3 is CASSSTSGGADETQYF. The CDR3 coding sequence is TGTGCCAGCAGCTCGACTAGCGGGGGAGCGGATGAGACCCAGTACTTC. This chain joins TRBV12-3 or TRBV12-4 and TRBJ2-5; 12 nucleotides match TRBD2. The CDR3 is 16 amino acids. Trimming at V came to 6 bases and at J to 5 bases, leaving 10 bases not matched to a gene.

This clonotype was found many times. V gene TRBV12-3 or TRBV12-4 combines with J gene TRBJ2-7; 7 bases are a match to TRBD2. The CDR3 loop spans 12 amino acids. With V trimmed by 8 bases and J by 3 bases, 4 bases remained unmatched. CDR3 in DNA: TGTGCCAGCCGGGGGGATTTCTACGAGCAGTACTTC. It translates to CASRGDFYEQYF.

This clonotype occurred once. Possible read error: a much larger clone is one base away. The chain carries TRBV2 and TRBJ1-1; D might be TRBD1 (5 bases). V lost 4 bases and J lost 10, with 13 bases in between. The CDR3 spans 12 residues. Per the germline V gene, CDR1 is SNHLY and CDR2 is FYNNEI. CDR3 sequence: CASSGGGTGAFF. CDR3 DNA sequence: TGTGCCAGCAGTGGCGGGGGGACGGGAGCTTTCTTT.

Worth noting for this clonotype: Here the CDR3 omits its conserved ending phenylalanine or tryptophan, so a read error is the likely source. The DNA is left out, because the CDR3 cannot be placed on it with certainty; the CDR3 is given as TCRdb lists it. The chain is built from TRBV29-1 and TRBJ1-4; the D call in the table, TRBD1, was not verified against the DNA. The germline gives CDR1 SQVTM, CDR2 ANQGSEA. The CDR3 region is 13 residues in length, termini included. The CDR3 loop is CSVEKDSNEKLFL.

This clonotype has a handful of counts. A much larger clonotype is one base distant, so this may be a read error. The chain combines TRBV7-9 with TRBJ1-2; D possibly corresponds to TRBD1 (6 bases). Trimming pared 3 bases from V and 6 bases from J, leaving 11 bases between. The CDR3 loop spans 13 amino acids. In germline, CDR1 is SEHNR, CDR2 FQNEAQ (reference sequence). CDR3: CASSFTGHNGYTF. The CDR3 nucleotides read TGTGCCAGCAGCTTCACAGGGCACAATGGCTACACCTTC. The full variable domain, rest sourced from reference TRBV7-9 and TRBJ1-2, is DTGVSQNPRHKITKRGQNVTFRCDPISEHNRLYWYRQTLGQGPEFLTYFQNEAQLEKSRLLSDRFSAERPKGSFSTLEIQRTEQGDSAMYLCASSFTGHNGYTFGSGTRLTVV.

In its sample, this clonotype was seen many times. The chain uses TRBV4-1 and TRBJ1-1, with D possibly TRBD1 on 5 matching bases. Germline CDR1 reads MGHRA; CDR2 reads YSYEKL. The CDR3 length is 15 residues. The V and J ends lost 1 base and 5 bases respectively, with 14 bases between them. In nucleotides, the CDR3 is TGCGCCAGCAGCCAAGGTTGGGGGGGAAATACTGAAGCTTTCTTT. This sequence encodes CASSQGWGGNTEAFF.

This clonotype was picked up many times. This chain links TRBV7-9 with TRBJ2-7; D gene ambiguous. V lost 4 bases, J lost 4 bases, and 8 bases lay in between. The CDR3 length is 12 residues. CDR1 is SEHNR, CDR2 FQNEAQ, per germline (reference sequence). In nucleotides, the CDR3 is TGTGCCAGCAGCTCTCTTGGGTACGAGCAGTACTTC. This encodes CASSSLGYEQYF.

To note about this clonotype: Because it lacks the conserved phenylalanine or tryptophan at the end, this CDR3 is likely a read error. The limits of the CDR3 on the DNA are not certain, so only TCRdb's listed CDR3 is given. This chain connects TRBV4-2 to TRBJ2-7; the table's D call TRBD2 went unverified against the DNA. The CDR3 totals 17 residues, both ends included. Germline CDR1 reads LGHNA; CDR2 reads YNFKEQ. CDR3 residues: CATTGLAGVYKSYELFS.

This clonotype was seen ten or more times. The gene calls are TRBV29-1 and TRBJ2-1; no clear D gene. The V and J ends lost 5 bases and 2 bases respectively, with 7 bases between them. The CDR3 sequence is 12 residues long. CDR1 is SQVTM, CDR2 ANQGSEA, per germline. CDR3 DNA sequence: TGCAGCGTTTTGATTACCTACAATGAGCAGTTCTTC. Translated: CSVLITYNEQFF.

This clonotype was seen once. One end of the junction is discordant with germline, which a read error may explain. The V call is TRBV29-1, the J call TRBJ2-6; D possibly matches TRBD1 or TRBD2 (7 bases each). The CDR3 has 13 residues. The germline V gene has CDR1 SQVTM and CDR2 ANQGSEA. The DNA of the CDR3 is TGCAGCGCGATGACAGGGAGGGCCAATGTCCTGACTTTC. Its translation: CSAMTGRANVLTF. Full variable domain (rest looked up from reference TRBV29-1 and TRBJ2-6): SAVISQKPSRDICQRGTSLTIQCQVDSQVTMMFWYRQQPGQSLTLIATANQGSEATYESGFVIDKFPISRPNLTFSTLTVSNMSPEDSSIYLCSAMTGRANVLTFGAGSRLTVL.

V gene TRBV28 combines with J gene TRBJ1-6; a weak D match, TRBD1 (6 bases). From germline, CDR1 is MDHEN and CDR2 SYDVKM. V was pared by 3 bases and J by 13 bases, with 13 bases between. The CDR3 extends over 13 amino acids. Written as DNA, the CDR3 is TGTGCCAGCAGTTTCAGGGGAGGATTGCCCCTCCACTTT. This encodes CASSFRGGLPLHF.